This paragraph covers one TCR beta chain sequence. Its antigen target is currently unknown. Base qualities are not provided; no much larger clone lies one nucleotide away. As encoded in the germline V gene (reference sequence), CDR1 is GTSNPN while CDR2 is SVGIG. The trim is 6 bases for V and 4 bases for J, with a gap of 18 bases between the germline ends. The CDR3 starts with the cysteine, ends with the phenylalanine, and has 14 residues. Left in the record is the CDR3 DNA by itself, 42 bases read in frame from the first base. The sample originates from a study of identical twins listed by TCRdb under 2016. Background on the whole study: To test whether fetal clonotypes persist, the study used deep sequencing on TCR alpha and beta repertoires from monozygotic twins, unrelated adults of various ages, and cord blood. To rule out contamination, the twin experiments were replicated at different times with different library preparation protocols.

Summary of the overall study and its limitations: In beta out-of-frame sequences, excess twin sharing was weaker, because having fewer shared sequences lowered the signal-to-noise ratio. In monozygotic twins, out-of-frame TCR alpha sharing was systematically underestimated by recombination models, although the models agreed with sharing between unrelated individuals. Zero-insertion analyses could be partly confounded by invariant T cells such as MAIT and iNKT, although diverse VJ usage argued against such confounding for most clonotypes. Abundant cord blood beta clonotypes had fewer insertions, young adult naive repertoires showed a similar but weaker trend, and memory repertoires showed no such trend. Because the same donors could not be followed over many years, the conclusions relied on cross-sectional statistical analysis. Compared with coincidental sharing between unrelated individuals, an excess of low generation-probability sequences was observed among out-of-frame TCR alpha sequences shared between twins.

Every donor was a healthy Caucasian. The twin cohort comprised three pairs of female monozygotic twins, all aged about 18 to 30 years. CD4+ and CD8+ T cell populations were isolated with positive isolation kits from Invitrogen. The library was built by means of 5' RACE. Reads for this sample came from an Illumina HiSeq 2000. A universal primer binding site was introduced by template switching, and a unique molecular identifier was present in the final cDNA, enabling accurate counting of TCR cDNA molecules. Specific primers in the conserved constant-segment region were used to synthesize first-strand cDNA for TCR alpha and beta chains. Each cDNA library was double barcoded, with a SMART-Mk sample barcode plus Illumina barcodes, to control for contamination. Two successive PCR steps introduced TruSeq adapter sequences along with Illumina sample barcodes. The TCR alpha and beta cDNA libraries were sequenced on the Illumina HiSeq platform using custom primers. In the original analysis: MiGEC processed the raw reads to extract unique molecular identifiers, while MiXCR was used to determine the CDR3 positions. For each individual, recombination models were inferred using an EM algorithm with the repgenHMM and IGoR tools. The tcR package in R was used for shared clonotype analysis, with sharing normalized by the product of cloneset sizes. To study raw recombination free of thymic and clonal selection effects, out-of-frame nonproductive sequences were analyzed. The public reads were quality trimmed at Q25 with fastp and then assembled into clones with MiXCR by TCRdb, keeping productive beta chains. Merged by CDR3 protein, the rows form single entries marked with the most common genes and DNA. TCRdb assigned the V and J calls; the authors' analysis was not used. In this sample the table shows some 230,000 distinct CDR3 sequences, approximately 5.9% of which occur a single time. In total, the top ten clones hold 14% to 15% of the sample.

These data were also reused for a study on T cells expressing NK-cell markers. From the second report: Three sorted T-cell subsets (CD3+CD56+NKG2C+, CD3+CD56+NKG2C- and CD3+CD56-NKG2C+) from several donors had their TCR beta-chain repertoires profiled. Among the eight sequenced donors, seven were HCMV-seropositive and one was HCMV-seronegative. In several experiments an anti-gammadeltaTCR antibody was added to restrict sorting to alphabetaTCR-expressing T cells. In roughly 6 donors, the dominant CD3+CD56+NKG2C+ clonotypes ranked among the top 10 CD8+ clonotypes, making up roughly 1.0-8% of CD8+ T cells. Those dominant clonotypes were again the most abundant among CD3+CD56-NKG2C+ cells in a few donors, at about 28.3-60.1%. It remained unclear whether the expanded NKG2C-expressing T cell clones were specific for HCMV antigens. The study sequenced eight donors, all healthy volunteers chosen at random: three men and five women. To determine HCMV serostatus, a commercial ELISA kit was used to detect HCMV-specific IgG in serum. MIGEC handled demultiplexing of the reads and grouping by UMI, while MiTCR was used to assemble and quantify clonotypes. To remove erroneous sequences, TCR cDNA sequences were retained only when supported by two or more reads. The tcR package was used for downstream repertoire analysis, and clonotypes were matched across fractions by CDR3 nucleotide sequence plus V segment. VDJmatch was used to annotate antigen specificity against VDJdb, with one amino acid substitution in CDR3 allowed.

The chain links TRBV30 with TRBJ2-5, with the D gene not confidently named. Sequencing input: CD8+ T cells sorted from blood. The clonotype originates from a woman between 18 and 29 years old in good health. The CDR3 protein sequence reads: CACYRGDVGETQYF. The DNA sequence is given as TGTGCCTGCTACCGAGGAGACGTGGGAGAGACCCAGTACTTC.